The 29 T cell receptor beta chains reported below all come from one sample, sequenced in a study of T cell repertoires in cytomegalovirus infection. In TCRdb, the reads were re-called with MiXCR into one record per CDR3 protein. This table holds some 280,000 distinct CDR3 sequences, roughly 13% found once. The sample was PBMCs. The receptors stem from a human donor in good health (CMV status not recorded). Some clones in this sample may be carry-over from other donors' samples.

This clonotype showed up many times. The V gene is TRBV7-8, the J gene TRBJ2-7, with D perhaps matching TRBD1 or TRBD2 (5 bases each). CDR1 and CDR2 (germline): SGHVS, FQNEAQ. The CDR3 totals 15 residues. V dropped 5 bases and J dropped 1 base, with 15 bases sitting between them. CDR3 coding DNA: TGTGCCAGCAGCCCTCGGGGCAGGGAATCCTACGAGCAGTACTTC. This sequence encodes CASSPRGRESYEQYF.

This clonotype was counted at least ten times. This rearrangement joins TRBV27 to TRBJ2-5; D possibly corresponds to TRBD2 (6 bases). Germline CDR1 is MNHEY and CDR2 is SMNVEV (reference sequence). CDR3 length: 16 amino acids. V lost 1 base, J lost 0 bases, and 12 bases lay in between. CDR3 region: CASSLWGSGYQETQYF. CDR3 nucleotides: TGTGCCAGCAGTTTATGGGGGAGCGGGTACCAAGAGACCCAGTACTTC.

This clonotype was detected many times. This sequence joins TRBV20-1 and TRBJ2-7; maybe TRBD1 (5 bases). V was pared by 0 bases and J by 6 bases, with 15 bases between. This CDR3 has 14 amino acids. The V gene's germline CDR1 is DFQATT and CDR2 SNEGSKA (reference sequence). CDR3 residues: CSAREVGDVGEQYF. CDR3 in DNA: TGCAGTGCTAGAGAGGTAGGGGATGTCGGCGAGCAGTACTTC.

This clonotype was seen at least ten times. The CDR3 bases are TGTGCCAGCAGCCCCGGATGGATGGCGGGAGAACGAGGAGATACGCAGTATTTT. This encodes CASSPGWMAGERGDTQYF. The chain couples TRBV6-6 to TRBJ2-3; 7 bases line up with TRBD2. Germline CDR1 is MNHNY and CDR2 is SVGAGI (reference sequence). V shed 6 bases, J shed 5 bases, and the junction held 20 bases outside the gene matches. The CDR3 covers 18 residues.

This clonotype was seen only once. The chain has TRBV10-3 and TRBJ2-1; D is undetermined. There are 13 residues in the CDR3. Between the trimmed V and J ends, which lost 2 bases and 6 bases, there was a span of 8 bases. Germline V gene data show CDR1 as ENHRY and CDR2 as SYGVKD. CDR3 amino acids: CAISEGDANEQFF. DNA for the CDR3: TGTGCCATCAGTGAGGGGGATGCCAATGAGCAGTTCTTC.

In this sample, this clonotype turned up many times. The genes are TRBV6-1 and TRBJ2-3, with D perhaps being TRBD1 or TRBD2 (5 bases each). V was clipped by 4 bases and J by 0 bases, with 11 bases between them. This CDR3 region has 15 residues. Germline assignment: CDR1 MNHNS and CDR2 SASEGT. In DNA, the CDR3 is TGTGCCAGCAGTGTCGACAGCGGCAGCACAGATACGCAGTATTTT. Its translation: CASSVDSGSTDTQYF.

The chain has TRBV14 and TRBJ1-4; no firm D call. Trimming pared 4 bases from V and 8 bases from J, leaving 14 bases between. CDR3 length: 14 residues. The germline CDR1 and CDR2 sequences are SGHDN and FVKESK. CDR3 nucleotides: TGTGCCAGCAGCCCGGGCGGTCCGGGAGAAAAACTGTTTTTT. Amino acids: CASSPGGPGEKLFF.

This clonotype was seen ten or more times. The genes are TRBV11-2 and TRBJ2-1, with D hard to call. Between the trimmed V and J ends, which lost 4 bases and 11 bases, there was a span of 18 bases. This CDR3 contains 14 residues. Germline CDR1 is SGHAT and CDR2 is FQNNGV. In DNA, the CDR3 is TGTGCCAGCAGCTCATTGAGTGGGCGGCAGAAGCAGTTCTTC. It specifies CASSSLSGRQKQFF.

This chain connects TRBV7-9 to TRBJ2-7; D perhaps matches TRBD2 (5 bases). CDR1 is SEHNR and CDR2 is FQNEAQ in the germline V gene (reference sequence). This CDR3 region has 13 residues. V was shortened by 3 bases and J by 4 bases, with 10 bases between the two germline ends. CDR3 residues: CASSFGLIYEQYF. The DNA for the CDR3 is TGTGCCAGCAGCTTCGGACTGATATACGAGCAGTACTTC.

In DNA, the CDR3 is TGCAGCGCTGGCGTCCGGGTAGGTGGTGAGCAGTTCTTC. Translated: CSAGVRVGGEQFF. The rearrangement links TRBV29-1 to TRBJ2-1, with D hard to call. The CDR3 is 13 residues long. V lost 7 bases to trimming and J lost 9 bases, with 19 bases between them. Germline CDR1 SQVTM, CDR2 ANQGSEA.

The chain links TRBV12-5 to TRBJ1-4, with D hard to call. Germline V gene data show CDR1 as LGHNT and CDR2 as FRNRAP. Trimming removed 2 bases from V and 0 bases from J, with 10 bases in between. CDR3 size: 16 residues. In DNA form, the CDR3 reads TGTGCTAGTGGTTTGATCCAAATTGCAACTAATGAAAAACTGTTTTTT. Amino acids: CASGLIQIATNEKLFF.

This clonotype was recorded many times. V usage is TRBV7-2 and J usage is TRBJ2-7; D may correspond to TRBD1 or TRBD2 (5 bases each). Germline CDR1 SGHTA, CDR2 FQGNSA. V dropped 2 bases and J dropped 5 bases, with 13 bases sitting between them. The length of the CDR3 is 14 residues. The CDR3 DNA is TGTGCCAGCAGCTTAAACCGGGGCGTCAACGAGCAGTACTTC. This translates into CASSLNRGVNEQYF.

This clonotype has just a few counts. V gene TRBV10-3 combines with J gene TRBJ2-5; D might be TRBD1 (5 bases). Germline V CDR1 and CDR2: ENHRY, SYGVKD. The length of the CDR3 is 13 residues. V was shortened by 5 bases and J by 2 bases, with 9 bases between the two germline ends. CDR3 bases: TGTGCCATCAGTTTCCGACAGCAAGAGACCCAGTACTTC. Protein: CAISFRQQETQYF.

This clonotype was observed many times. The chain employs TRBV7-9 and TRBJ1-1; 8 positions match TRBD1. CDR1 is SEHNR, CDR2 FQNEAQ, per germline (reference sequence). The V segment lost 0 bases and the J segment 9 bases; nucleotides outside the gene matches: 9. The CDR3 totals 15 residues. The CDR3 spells CASSLAPLGQGQAFF. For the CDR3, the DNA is TGTGCCAGCAGCTTAGCCCCCCTAGGACAGGGACAAGCTTTCTTT.

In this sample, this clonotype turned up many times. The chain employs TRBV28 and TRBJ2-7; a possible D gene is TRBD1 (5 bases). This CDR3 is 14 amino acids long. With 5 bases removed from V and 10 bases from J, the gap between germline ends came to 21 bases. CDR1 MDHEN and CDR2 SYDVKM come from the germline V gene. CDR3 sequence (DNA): TGTGCCAGCAGTCTTAGTTTGGTCAGTAGGGGCCAGTACTTC. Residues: CASSLSLVSRGQYF.

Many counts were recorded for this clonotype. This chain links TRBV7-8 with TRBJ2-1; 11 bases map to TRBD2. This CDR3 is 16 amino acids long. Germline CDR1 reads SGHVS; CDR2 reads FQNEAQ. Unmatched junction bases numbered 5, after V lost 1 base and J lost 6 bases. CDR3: CASSLVGLAGGNEQFF. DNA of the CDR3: TGTGCCAGCAGCTTAGTGGGTCTAGCGGGAGGCAATGAGCAGTTCTTC.

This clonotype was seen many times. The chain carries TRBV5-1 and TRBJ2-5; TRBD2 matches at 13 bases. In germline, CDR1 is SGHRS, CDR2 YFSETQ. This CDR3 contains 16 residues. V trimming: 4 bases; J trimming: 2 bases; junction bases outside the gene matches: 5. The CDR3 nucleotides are TGCGCCAGCAGCGGTTCACTAGCGGGAGGGCAAGAGACCCAGTACTTC. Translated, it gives CASSGSLAGGQETQYF.

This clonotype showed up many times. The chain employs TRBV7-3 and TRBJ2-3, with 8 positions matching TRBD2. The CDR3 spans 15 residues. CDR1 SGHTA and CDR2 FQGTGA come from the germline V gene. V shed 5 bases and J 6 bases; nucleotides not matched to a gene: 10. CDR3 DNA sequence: TGTGCCAGCAGCCTCGTTGGTAGCGGGGTGGATACGCAGTATTTT. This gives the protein CASSLVGSGVDTQYF.

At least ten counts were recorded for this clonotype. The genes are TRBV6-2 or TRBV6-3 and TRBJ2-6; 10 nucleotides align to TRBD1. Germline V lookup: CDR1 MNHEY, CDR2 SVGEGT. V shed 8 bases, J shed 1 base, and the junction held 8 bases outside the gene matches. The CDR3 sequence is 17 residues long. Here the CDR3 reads CASRGTGVASGANVLTF. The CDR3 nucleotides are TGTGCCAGCCGGGGGACAGGGGTTGCTTCTGGGGCCAACGTCCTGACTTTC.

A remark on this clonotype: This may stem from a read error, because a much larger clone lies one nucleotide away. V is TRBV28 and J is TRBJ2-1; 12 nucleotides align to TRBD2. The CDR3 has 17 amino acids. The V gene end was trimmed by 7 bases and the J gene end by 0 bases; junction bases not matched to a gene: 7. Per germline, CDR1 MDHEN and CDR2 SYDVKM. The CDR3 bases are TGTGCCAGCATCTCCGGACTAGCGGGAACCTCCTACAATGAGCAGTTCTTC. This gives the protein CASISGLAGTSYNEQFF.

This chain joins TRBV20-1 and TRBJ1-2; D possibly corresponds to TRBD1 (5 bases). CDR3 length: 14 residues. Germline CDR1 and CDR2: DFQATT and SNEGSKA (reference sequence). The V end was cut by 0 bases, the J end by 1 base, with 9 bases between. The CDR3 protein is CSARDMDNNYGYTF. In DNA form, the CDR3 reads TGCAGTGCTAGAGATATGGACAATAACTATGGCTACACCTTC.

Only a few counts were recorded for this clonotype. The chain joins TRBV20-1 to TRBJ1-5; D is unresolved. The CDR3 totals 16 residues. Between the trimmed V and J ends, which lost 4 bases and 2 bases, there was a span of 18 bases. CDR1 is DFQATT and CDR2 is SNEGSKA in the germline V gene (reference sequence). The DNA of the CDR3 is TGCAGTGCTACCCTGGGAGTGCTGTATGGCAATCAGCCCCAGCATTTT. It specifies CSATLGVLYGNQPQHF.

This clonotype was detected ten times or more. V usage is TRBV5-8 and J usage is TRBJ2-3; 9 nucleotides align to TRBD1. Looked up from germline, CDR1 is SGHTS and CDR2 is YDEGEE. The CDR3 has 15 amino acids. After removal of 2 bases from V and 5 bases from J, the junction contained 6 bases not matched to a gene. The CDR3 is CASSFGQGTGDTQYF. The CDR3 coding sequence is TGTGCCAGCAGCTTCGGACAGGGGACCGGAGATACGCAGTATTTT.

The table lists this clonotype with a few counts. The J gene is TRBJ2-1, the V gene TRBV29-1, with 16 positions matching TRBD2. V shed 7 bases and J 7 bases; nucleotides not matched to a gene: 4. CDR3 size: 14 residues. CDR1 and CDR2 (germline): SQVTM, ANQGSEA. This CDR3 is CSDGTSGRVNEQFF. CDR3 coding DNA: TGCAGCGACGGGACTAGCGGGAGGGTAAATGAGCAGTTCTTC.

As DNA, the CDR3 is TGCGCCAGCAGCTTGGATGGGGGCTCTAACACTGAAGCTTTCTTT. Translated: CASSLDGGSNTEAFF. The J gene is TRBJ1-1, the V gene TRBV5-1, with D perhaps TRBD1 (6 bases). CDR1 and CDR2 (germline): SGHRS, YFSETQ. V was trimmed by 0 bases and J by 2 bases, leaving 11 bases between them. CDR3 length: 15 residues.

Here the CDR3 DNA reads TGCAGTGCTCTAAGGCCCCAGACAGGGAACCAAGAGACCCAGTACTTC. Amino acids: CSALRPQTGNQETQYF. The chain couples TRBV20-1 to TRBJ2-5; 7 nucleotides align to TRBD1. The CDR3 covers 16 residues. The germline V gene encodes CDR1 DFQATT and CDR2 SNEGSKA (reference sequence). The ends lost 5 bases at V and 0 bases at J; junction bases unmatched: 12.

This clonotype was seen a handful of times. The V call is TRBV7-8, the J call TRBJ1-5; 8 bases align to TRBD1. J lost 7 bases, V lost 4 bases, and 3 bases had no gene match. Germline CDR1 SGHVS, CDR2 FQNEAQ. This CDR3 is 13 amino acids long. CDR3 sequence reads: CASSWGQAQPQHF. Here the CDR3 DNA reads TGTGCCAGCAGCTGGGGACAGGCCCAGCCCCAGCATTTT.

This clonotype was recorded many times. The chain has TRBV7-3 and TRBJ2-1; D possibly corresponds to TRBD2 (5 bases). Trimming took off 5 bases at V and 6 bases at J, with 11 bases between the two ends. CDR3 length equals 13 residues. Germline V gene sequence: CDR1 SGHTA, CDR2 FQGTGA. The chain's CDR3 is CASSLREGNEQFF. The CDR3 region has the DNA TGTGCCAGCAGCCTCCGGGAAGGCAATGAGCAGTTCTTC.

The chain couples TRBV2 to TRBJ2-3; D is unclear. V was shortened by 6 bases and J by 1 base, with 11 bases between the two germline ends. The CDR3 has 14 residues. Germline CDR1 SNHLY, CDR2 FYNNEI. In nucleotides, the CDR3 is TGTGCCAGCAGGGTGGAGCCACGCACAGATACGCAGTATTTT. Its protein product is CASRVEPRTDTQYF.